This TCR beta chain was documented in a study of T cell repertoires in cytomegalovirus infection. The CDR3 covers 17 residues. Notes on this clonotype: The antigen is unknown. The junction departs from germline at one end; a sequencing error may be responsible.

From the reads, TCRdb called clonotypes with MiXCR, one entry per CDR3 protein. Among fewer than 950,000 distinct CDR3 sequences, approximately 29% were seen once, and the ten largest hold roughly 12%. This TCR came from a human donor in good health (CMV status not recorded). Some clones in this sample may be carry-over from other donors' samples. This chain links TRBV5-3 with TRBJ1-5; no firm D call. TRBV5-3 is classed as an ORF, of uncertain function. The material was cultured CD8+ T cells from PBMCs, obtained from culture after CMV antigen stimulation. The CDR3, as DNA: TGTGCCAGCAGCTTGTACTCGTCGCCGGTGGGCAATCAGCCCCAGCATTTT. It codes for CASSLYSSPVGNQPQHF.